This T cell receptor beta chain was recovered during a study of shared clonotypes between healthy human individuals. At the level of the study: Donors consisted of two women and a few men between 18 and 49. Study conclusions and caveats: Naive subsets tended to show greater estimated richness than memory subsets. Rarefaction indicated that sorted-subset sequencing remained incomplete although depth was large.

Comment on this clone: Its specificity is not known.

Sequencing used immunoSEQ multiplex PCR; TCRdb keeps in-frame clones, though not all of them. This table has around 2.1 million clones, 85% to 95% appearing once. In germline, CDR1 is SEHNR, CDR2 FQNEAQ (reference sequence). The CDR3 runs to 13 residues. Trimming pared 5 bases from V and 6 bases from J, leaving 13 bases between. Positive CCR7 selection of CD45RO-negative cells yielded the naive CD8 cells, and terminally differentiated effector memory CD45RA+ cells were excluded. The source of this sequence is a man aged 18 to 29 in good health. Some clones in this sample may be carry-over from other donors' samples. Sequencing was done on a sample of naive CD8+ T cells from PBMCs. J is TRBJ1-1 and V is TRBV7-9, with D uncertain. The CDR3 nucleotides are TGTGCCAGCAGCCCGGGAGCAAGGGCTGAAGCTTTCTTT. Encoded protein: CASSPGARAEAFF.